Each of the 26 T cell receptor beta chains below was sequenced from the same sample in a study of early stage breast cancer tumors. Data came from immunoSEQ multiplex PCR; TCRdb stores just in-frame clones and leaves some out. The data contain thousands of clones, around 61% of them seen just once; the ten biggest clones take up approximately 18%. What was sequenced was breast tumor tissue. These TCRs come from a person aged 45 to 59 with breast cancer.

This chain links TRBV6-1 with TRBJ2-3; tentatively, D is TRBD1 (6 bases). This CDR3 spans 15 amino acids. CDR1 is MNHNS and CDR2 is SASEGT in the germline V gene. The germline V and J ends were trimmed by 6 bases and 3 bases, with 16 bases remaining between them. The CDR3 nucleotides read TGTGCCAGCAGCCGACCGGGACATGTTACAGATACGCAGTATTTT. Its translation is CASSRPGHVTDTQYF.

The CDR3, as DNA: TGTGCCAGCAGCCAAGGTGGAAGGGGTACTGAAGCTTTCTTT. This codes for CASSQGGRGTEAFF. The chain employs TRBV14 and TRBJ1-1, with TRBD1 as a possible D gene (5 bases). This CDR3 has 14 amino acids. Trimming shortened V by 1 base and J by 5 bases, and 11 bases separated the two germline ends. Germline loops: CDR1 SGHDN, CDR2 FVKESK. The complete variable domain, with remaining parts taken from reference TRBV14 and TRBJ1-1, reads EAGVTQFPSHSVIEKGQTVTLRCDPISGHDNLYWYRRVMGKEIKFLLHFVKESKQDESGMPNNRFLAERTGGTYSTLKVQPAELEDSGVYFCASSQGGRGTEAFFGQGTRLTVV.

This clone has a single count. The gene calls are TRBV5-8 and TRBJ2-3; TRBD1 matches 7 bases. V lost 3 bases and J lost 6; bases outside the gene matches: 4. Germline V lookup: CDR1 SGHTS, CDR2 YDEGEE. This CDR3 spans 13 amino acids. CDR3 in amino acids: CASSSDRRDTQYF. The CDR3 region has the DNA TGTGCCAGCAGCTCGGACAGGAGGGATACGCAGTATTTT.

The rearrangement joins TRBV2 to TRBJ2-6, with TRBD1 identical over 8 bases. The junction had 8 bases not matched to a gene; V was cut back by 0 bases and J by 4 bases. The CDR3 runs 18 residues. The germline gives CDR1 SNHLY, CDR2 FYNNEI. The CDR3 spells CASSEAVQGAAGANVLTF. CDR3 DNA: TGTGCCAGCAGTGAAGCAGTCCAGGGGGCCGCGGGGGCCAACGTCCTGACTTTC.

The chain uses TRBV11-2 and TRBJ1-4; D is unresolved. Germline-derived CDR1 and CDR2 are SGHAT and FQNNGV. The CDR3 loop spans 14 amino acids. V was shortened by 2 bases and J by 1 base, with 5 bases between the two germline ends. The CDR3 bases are TGTGCCAGCAGCTTAACCGGAACTAATGAAAAACTGTTTTTT. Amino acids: CASSLTGTNEKLFF.

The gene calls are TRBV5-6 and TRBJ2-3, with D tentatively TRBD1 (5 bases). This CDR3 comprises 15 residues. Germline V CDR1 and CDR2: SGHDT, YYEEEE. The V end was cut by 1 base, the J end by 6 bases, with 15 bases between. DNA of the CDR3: TGTGCCAGCAGCTTGCCAGGGATAAGTATGGATACGCAGTATTTT. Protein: CASSLPGISMDTQYF. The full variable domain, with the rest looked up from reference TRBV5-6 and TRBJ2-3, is DAGVTQSPTHLIKTRGQQVTLRCSPKSGHDTVSWYQQALGQGPQFIFQYYEEEERQRGNFPDRFSGHQFPNYSSELNVNALLLGDSALYLCASSLPGISMDTQYFGPGTRLTVL.

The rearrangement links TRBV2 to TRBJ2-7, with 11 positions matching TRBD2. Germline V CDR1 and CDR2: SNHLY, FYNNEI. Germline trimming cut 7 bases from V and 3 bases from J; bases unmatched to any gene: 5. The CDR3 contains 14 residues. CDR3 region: CASKTSGRYYEQYF. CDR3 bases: TGTGCCAGCAAAACTAGCGGGAGATACTACGAGCAGTACTTC. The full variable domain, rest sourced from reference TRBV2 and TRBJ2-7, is EPEVTQTPSHQVTQMGQEVILRCVPISNHLYFYWYRQILGQKVEFLVSFYNNEISEKSEIFDDQFSVERPDGSNFTLKIRSTKLEDSAMYFCASKTSGRYYEQYFGPGTRLTVT.

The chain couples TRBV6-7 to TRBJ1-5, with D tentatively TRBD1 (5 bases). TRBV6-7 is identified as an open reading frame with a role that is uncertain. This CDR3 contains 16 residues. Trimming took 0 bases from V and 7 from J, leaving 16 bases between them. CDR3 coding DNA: TGTGCCAGCAGTTACTCTTTACAAGGGGCGGGGCAGCCCCAGCATTTT. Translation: CASSYSLQGAGQPQHF.

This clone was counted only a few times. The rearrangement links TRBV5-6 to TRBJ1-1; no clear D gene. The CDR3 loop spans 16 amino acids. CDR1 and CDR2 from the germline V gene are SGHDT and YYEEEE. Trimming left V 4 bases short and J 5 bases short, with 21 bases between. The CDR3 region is CASSLKKRTSGTEAFF. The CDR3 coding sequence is TGTGCCAGCAGCCTTAAAAAACGAACCTCTGGGACTGAAGCTTTCTTT. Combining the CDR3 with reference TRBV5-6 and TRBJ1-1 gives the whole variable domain DAGVTQSPTHLIKTRGQQVTLRCSPKSGHDTVSWYQQALGQGPQFIFQYYEEEERQRGNFPDRFSGHQFPNYSSELNVNALLLGDSALYLCASSLKKRTSGTEAFFGQGTRLTVV.

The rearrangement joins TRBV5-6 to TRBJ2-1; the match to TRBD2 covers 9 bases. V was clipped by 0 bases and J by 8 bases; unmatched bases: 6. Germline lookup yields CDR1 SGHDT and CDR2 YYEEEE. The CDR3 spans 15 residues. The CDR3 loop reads CASSLDSGRWDEQFF. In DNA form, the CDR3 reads TGTGCCAGCAGCTTGGATAGCGGGAGATGGGATGAGCAGTTCTTC.

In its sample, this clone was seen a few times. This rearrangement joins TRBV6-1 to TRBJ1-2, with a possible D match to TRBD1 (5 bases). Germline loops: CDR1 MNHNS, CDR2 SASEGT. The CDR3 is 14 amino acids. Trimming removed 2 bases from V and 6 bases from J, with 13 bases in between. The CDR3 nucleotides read TGTGCCAGCAGTGAAAGGGCAGGGACGAATGGCTACACCTTC. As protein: CASSERAGTNGYTF.

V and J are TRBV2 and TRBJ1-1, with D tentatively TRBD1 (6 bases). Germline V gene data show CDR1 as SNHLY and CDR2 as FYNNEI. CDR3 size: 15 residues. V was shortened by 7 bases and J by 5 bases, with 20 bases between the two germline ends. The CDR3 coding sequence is TGTGCCAGCACCGTTCCTACCGGGGGCGCAACTGAAGCTTTCTTT. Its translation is CASTVPTGGATEAFF.

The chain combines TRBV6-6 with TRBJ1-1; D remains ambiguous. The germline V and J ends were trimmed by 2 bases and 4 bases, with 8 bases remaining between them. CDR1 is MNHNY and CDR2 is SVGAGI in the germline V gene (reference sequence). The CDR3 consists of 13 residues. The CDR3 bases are TGTGCCAGCAGTTACGGGGTAAGCACTGAAGCTTTCTTT. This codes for CASSYGVSTEAFF.

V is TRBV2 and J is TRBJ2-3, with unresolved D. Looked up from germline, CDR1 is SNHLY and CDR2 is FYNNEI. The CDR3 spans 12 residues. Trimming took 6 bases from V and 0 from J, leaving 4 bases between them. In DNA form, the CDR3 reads TGTGCCAGCAGGACTAGCACAGATACGCAGTATTTT. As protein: CASRTSTDTQYF.

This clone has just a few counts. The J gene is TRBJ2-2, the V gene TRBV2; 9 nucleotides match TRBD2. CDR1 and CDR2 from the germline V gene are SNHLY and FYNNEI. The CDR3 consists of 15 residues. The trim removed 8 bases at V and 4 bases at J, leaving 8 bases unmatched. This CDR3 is CASYGSGRATGELFF. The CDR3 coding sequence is TGTGCCAGCTATGGTAGCGGGAGAGCCACCGGGGAGCTGTTTTTT.

CDR3 DNA sequence: TGTGCCACCAGCAACGGAGCGGATACGCAGTATTTT. Its translation is CATSNGADTQYF. This chain connects TRBV15 to TRBJ2-3; D unresolved. CDR3 length equals 12 residues. The V end lost 4 bases, the J end lost 6 bases, and 8 bases lay between the germline ends. CDR1 LNHNV and CDR2 YYDKDF come from the germline V gene (reference sequence).

The CDR3, as DNA: TGTGCCAGCAGCGCCGGGACTAGCGGAAACAATGAGCAGTTCTTC. Protein sequence: CASSAGTSGNNEQFF. This chain joins TRBV7-8 and TRBJ2-1; 11 nucleotides agree with TRBD2. V lost 5 bases, J lost 5 bases, and 5 bases stayed unmatched. The CDR3 is 15 residues long. Germline V gives CDR1 SGHVS, CDR2 FQNEAQ. The variable domain in full, completed from reference TRBV7-8 and TRBJ2-1, reads GAGVSQSPRYKVAKRGQDVALRCDPISGHVSLFWYQQALGQGPEFLTYFQNEAQLDKSGLPSDRFFAERPEGSVSTLKIQRTQQEDSAVYLCASSAGTSGNNEQFFGPGTRLTVL.

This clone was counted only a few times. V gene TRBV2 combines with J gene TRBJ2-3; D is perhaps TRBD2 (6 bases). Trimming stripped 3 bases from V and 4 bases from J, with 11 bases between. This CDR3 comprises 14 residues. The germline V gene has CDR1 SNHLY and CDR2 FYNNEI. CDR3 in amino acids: CASSETRIPDTQYF. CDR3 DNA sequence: TGTGCCAGCAGTGAGACTAGAATCCCAGATACGCAGTATTTT.

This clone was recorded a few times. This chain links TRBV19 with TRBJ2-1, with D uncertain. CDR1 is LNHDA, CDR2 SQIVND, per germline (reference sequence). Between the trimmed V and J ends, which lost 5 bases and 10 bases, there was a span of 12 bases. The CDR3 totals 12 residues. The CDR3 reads CASSHLTHEQFF. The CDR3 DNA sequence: TGTGCCAGTAGTCACTTGACACACGAGCAGTTCTTC.

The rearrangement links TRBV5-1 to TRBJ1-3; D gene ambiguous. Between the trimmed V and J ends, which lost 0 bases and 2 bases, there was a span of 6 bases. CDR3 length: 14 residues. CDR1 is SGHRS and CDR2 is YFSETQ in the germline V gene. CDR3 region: CASSLDPAGNTIYF. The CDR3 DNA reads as TGCGCCAGCAGCTTGGATCCGGCTGGAAACACCATATATTTT. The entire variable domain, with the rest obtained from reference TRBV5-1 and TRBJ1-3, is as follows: KAGVTQTPRYLIKTRGQQVTLSCSPISGHRSVSWYQQTPGQGLQFLFEYFSETQRNKGNFPGRFSGRQFSNSRSEMNVSTLELGDSALYLCASSLDPAGNTIYFGEGSWLTVV.

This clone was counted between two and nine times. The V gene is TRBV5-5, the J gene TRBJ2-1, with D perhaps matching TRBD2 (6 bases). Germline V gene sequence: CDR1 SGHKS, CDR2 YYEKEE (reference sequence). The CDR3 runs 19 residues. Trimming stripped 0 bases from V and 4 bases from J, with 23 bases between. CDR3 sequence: CASSLDWGGAYGVYNEQFF. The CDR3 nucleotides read TGTGCCAGCAGCTTGGACTGGGGCGGGGCCTACGGAGTTTACAATGAGCAGTTCTTC.

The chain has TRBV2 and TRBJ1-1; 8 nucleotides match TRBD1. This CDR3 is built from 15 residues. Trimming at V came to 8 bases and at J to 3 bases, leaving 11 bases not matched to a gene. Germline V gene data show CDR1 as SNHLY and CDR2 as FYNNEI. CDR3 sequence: CASSDAGGADTEAFF. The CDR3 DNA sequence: TGTGCCAGCTCAGACGCAGGGGGCGCGGACACTGAAGCTTTCTTT.

Here the CDR3 DNA reads TGTGCCAGCAGCGCAGGGCCCACCGACAGGGGTGAGGGCTACACCTTC. It codes for CASSAGPTDRGEGYTF. The chain has TRBV9 and TRBJ1-2; 8 bases map to TRBD1. CDR3 length: 16 amino acids. Germline V CDR1 and CDR2: SGDLS, YYNGEE. Germline trimming cut 3 bases from V and 8 bases from J; bases unmatched to any gene: 15.

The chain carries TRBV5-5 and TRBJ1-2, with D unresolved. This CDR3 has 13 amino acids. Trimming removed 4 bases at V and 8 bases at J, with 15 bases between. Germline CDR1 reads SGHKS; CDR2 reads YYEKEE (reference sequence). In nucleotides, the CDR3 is TGTGCCAGCAGCCCGACGTGGGGAGACGGCTACACCTTC. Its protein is CASSPTWGDGYTF.

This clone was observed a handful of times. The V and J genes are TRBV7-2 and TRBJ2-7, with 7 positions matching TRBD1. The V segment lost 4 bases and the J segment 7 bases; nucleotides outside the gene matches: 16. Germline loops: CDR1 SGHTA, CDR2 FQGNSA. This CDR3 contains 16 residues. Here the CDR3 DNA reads TGTGCCAGCAGCTACCAGACCGGGACAGCCTTGGGAGAGCAGTACTTC. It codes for CASSYQTGTALGEQYF.

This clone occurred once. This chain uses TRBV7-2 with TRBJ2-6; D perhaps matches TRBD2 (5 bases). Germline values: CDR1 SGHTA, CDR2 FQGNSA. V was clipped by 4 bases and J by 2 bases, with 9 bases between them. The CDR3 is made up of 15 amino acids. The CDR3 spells CASSSAGAGANVLTF. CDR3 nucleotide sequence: TGTGCCAGCAGCTCCGCCGGGGCTGGGGCCAACGTCCTGACTTTC.